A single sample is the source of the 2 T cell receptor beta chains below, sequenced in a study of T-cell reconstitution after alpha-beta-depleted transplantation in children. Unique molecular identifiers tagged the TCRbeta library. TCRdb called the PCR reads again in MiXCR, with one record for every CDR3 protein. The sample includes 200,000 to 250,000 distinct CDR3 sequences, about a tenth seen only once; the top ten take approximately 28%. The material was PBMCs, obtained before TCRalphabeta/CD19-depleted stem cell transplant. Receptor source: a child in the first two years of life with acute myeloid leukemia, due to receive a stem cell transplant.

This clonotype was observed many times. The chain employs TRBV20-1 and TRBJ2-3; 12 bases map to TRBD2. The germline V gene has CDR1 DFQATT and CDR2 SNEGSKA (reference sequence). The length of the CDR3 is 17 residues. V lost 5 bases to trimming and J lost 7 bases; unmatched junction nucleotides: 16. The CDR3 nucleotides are TGCAGTGCTGCCGACAGGCGGGCTAGCGGGAGGGGTTATACGCAGTATTTT. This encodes CSAADRRASGRGYTQYF.

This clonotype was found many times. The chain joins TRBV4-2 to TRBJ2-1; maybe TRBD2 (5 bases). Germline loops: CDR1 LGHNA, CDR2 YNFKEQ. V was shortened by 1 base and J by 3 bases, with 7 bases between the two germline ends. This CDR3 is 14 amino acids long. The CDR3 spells CASSQGEGYNEQFF. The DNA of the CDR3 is TGTGCCAGCAGCCAAGGCGAGGGCTACAATGAGCAGTTCTTC.